One T cell receptor beta chain is described in this entry. The data stem from a study of blood T cell repertoires in COVID-19. Study details: The United States, Italy and Spain were the sources of the acute and convalescent COVID-19 samples. The cDNA or gDNA used as material had been derived from T cells, B-cell-depleted T cells, or PBMCs.

V gave up 5 bases and J gave up 10 bases, with 14 bases separating them. The germline gives CDR1 SGHNT, CDR2 YENEEA. CDR3 length: 12 residues. Per the original data handling: Reference gene primer amplification gave nucleated cell count estimates. Libraries were prepared by immunoSEQ multiplex PCR; TCRdb keeps only in-frame clonotypes and omits some of them. That table gives V, J and clone size, and the DNA gave D and trimming. Among roughly 63,000 clones listed, around 80% were seen once. Sequenced material: peripheral blood. The genes are TRBV11-3 and TRBJ1-1, with D unclear. The source of this sequence is a human donor in a cohort sampled during active COVID-19. The CDR3 region is CASSPTARGAFF. The CDR3 DNA is TGTGCCAGCAGCCCTACCGCGAGAGGAGCTTTCTTT.